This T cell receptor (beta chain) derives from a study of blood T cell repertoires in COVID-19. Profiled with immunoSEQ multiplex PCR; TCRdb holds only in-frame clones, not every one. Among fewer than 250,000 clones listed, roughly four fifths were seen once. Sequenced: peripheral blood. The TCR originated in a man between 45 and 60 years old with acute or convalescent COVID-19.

The DNA of the CDR3 is TGTGCCAGCAGCCCAAGGGACGCGGGAGTCTCCTACAATGAGCAGTTCTTC. Translating gives CASSPRDAGVSYNEQFF. The chain has TRBV27 and TRBJ2-1; TRBD2 matches 7 bases. Unmatched junction bases numbered 11, after V lost 6 bases and J lost 0 bases. Germline V CDR1 and CDR2: MNHEY, SMNVEV (reference sequence). This CDR3 is built from 17 residues.